The sequence of this TCR beta chain was determined in a study of cytomegalovirus exposure and HLA in healthy donors. Findings of the study overall: The study recorded fewer than 200 TCR beta chains that were cytomegalovirus-associated.

Both 60 Vbeta primers and 13 Jbeta primers went into the PCR. Profiling relied on immunoSEQ multiplex PCR, and the TCRdb table lists in-frame clones only, not all of them. The sample consists of around 75,000 clones, approximately 80% of them appearing once. The CDR3 extends over 16 amino acids. Germline V CDR1 and CDR2: SGHNT, YYREEE (reference sequence). Germline trimming cut 0 bases from V and 0 bases from J; bases unmatched to any gene: 5. Points on this clone: Antigen: not known.

This clonotype was sampled from a middle-aged man in good health and CMV-seronegative. J is TRBJ1-2 and V is TRBV5-4, with 7 bases that match TRBD1. Sequenced sample: PBMCs. The CDR3 nucleotides read TGTGCCAGCAGCTTGGACAGGGGCGGAACTAACTATGGCTACACCTTC. It codes for CASSLDRGGTNYGYTF.